This TCR beta chain is drawn from a study of cytomegalovirus exposure and HLA in healthy donors. With regard to this clone: Its matching antigen is unknown.

The V gene end was trimmed by 9 bases and the J gene end by 4 bases; junction bases not matched to a gene: 12. Germline V CDR1 and CDR2: SGHRS, YFSETQ. The CDR3 is made up of 14 amino acids. It was with 60 Vbeta and 13 Jbeta primers that the PCR ran. This table comes from immunoSEQ multiplex PCR, and its TCRdb copy is limited to in-frame clones, with some not included. The table gives more than 110,000 clones; the top ten clones make up about 2.5% of it. General study points: The authors enumerated 180 or so TCR beta chains as linked to cytomegalovirus.

Sequenced sample: PBMCs. The origin of this receptor is a man in his forties or fifties in good health and CMV-seronegative. This sequence joins TRBV5-1 and TRBJ2-5, with 7 bases lining up with TRBD1. DNA for the CDR3: TGCGCCAACTCCGACAGGGAAGACCCAGAGACCCAGTACTTC. Protein product: CANSDREDPETQYF. The full variable domain, completed using reference TRBV5-1 and TRBJ2-5, is KAGVTQTPRYLIKTRGQQVTLSCSPISGHRSVSWYQQTPGQGLQFLFEYFSETQRNKGNFPGRFSGRQFSNSRSEMNVSTLELGDSALYLCANSDREDPETQYFGPGTRLLVL.